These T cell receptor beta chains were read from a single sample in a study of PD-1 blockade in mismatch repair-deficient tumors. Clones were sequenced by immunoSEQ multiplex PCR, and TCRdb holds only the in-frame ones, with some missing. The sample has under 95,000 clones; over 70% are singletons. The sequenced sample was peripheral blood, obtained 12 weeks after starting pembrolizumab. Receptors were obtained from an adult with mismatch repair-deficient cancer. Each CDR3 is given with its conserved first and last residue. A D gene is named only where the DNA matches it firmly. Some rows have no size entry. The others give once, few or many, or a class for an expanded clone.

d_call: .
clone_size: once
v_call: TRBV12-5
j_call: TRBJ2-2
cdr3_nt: TGTGCTAGTGGTTTGTATCGAGGAGGCCTAAACACCGGGGAGCTGTTTTTT
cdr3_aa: CASGLYRGGLNTGELFF

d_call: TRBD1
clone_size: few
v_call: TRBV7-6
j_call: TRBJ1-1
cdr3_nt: TGTGCCAGCAGCTTAGCGGGAATACAGGGGAGGGGAACTGAAGCTTTCTTT
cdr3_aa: CASSLAGIQGRGTEAFF

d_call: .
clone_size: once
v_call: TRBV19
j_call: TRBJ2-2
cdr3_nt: TGTGCCAGTAGGGATAGTACCGGGGAGCTGTTTTTT
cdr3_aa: CASRDSTGELFF

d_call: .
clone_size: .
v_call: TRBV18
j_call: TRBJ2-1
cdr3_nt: TGTGCCAGCTCACCACCGGAAGACTTCTACAATGAGCAGTTCTTC
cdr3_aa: CASSPPEDFYNEQFF

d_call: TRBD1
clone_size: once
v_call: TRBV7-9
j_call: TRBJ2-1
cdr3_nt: TGTGCCAGCAGCTCGACAGGGGACGTAAACAATGAGCAGTTCTTC
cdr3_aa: CASSSTGDVNNEQFF

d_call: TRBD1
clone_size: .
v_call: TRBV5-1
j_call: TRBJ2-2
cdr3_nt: TGCGCCAGCAGCTTCCAAGACAGGGGAGTCGGGGAGCTGTTTTTT
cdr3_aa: CASSFQDRGVGELFF

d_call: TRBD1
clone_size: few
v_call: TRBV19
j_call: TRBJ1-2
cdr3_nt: TGTGCCAGTAGTATAGGGCTCGGACAGGGCGGAGGCTACACCTTC
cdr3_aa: CASSIGLGQGGGYTF

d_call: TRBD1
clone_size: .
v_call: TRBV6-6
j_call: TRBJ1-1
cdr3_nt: TGTGCCACCACGGACAGGGTAGAGGGGAAAAACACTGAAGCTTTCTTT
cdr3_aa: CATTDRVEGKNTEAFF

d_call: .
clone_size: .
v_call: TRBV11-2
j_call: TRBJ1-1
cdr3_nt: TGTGCCAGCAGCCCAGGAAGTTCTGAAGCTTTCTTT
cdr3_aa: CASSPGSSEAFF

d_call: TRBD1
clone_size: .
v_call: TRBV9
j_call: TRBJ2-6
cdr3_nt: TGTGCCAGCAGCCGGGACAGAGGCTCTGGGGCCAACGTCCTGACTTTC
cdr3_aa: CASSRDRGSGANVLTF

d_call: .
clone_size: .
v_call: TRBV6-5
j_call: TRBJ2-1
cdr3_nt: TGTGCCAGCAGTTACGGGAATGAGCAGTTCTTC
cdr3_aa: CASSYGNEQFF

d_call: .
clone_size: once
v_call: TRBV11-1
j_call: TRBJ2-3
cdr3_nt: TGTGCCAGCAGCTTAGGGATAACAGATACGCAGTATTTT
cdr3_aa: CASSLGITDTQYF

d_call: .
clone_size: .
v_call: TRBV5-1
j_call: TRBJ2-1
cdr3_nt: TGCGCCAGCAGCTTGTCCTACAATGAGCAGTTCTTC
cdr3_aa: CASSLSYNEQFF

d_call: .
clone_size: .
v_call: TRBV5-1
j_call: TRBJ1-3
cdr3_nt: TGCGCCAGCAGCTTGTCAGGGGCTTATGGAAACACCATATATTTT
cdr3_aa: CASSLSGAYGNTIYF

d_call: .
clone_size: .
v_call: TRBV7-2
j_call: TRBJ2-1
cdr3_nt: TGTGCCAGCAGCTTCCGTTTACGAGGCTTTACGGGCTACAATGAGCAGTTCTTC
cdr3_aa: CASSFRLRGFTGYNEQFF

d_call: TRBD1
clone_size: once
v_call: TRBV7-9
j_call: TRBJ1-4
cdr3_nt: TGTGCCAGCAGCCTAGACAGGGAACGGGAAAAACTGTTTTTT
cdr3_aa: CASSLDREREKLFF

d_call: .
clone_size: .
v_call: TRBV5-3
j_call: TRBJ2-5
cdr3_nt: TGTGCCAGAAGCTTGGCCCGGACGGCCCGAGAGACCCAGTACTTC
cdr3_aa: CARSLARTARETQYF

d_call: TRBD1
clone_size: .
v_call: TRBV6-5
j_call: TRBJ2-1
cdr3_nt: TGTGCCAGCAGCGGGACAGGGTTCAATGAGCAGTTCTTC
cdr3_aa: CASSGTGFNEQFF

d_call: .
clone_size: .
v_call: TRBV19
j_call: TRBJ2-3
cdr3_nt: TGTGCCAGTAGTCCTAGTAAACGGGAAGCGGGACAAAGCACAGATACGCAGTATTTT
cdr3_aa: CASSPSKREAGQSTDTQYF

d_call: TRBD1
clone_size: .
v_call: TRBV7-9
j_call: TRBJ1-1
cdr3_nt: TGTGCCAGCAGCCGCGAGGGACAGGGGAACACTGAAGCTTTCTTT
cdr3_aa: CASSREGQGNTEAFF

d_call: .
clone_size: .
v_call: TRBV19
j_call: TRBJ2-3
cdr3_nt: TGTGCCAGTAGAAAAAGGGAGCCTGGGGCGACAGATACGCAGTATTTT
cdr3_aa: CASRKREPGATDTQYF

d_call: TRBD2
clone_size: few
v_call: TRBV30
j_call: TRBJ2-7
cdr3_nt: TGTGCCTGGAGTAAGGGACTAGCAGATCCCTACGAGCAGTACTTC
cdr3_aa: CAWSKGLADPYEQYF

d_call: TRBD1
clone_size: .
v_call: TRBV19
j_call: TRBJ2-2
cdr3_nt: TGTGCCAGTAGGAAAGGGACAGGGAACACCGGGGAGCTGTTTTTT
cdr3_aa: CASRKGTGNTGELFF

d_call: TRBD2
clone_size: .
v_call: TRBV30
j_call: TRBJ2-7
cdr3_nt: TGTGCCTGGAGCTGGGGACTAGCGGGGGAAAACGAGCAGTACTTC
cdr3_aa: CAWSWGLAGENEQYF

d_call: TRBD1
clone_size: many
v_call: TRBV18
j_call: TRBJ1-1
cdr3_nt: TGTGCCAGCGCGGACAGGGATGGGAACACTGAAGCTTTCTTT
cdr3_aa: CASADRDGNTEAFF